Listed here are 27 T cell receptor beta chains from one sample, sequenced in a study of T cells in Graves' hyperthyroidism and ophthalmopathy. Template material for amplifying TCR beta CDR3 regions consisted of RNA transcripts. First-round RT-PCR with HTBI primers amplified the TCR CDR3 region. One entry per CDR3 protein results from TCRdb running MiXCR on the multiplex PCR reads. The data contain 500,000 to 750,000 distinct CDR3 sequences, over 12% of them seen just once; the ten biggest clones take up more than 6%. Material for sequencing was blood. Receptor source: a woman aged 18-35 years with Graves' ophthalmopathy.

This clonotype was seen ten or more times. The chain uses TRBV11-2 and TRBJ2-1; 10 positions match TRBD2. Germline loops: CDR1 SGHAT, CDR2 FQNNGV. V lost 3 bases to trimming and J lost 7 bases; unmatched junction nucleotides: 3. The CDR3 is 14 residues long. The CDR3 region is CASSLGLAINEQFF. The CDR3 region has the DNA TGTGCCAGCAGCTTGGGACTAGCGATAAATGAGCAGTTCTTC. The complete variable domain, with remaining parts taken from reference TRBV11-2 and TRBJ2-1, reads EAGVAQSPRYKIIEKRQSVAFWCNPISGHATLYWYQQILGQGPKLLIQFQNNGVVDDSQLPKDRFSAERLKGVDSTLKIQPAKLEDSAVYLCASSLGLAINEQFFGPGTRLTVL.

This clonotype was seen at least ten times. CDR3 in amino acids: CASSLPPTAPYGYTF. Written as DNA, the CDR3 is TGTGCCAGCAGCTTACCCCCGACAGCCCCGTATGGCTACACCTTC. The chain combines TRBV7-8 with TRBJ1-2; possibly TRBD1 for D (5 bases). The germline V gene encodes CDR1 SGHVS and CDR2 FQNEAQ. V shed 2 bases and J shed 5 bases, with 15 bases lying between them. CDR3 length equals 15 residues.

This clonotype appeared many times. The J gene is TRBJ2-1, the V gene TRBV27; TRBD1 agrees at 9 bases. The CDR3 spans 12 residues. The ends lost 8 bases at V and 5 bases at J; junction bases unmatched: 1. Germline V gene sequence: CDR1 MNHEY, CDR2 SMNVEV (reference sequence). Here the CDR3 reads CASWTGDNEQFF. CDR3 nucleotide sequence: TGTGCCAGCTGGACAGGGGACAATGAGCAGTTCTTC.

This clonotype was picked up many times. The chain combines TRBV5-8 with TRBJ1-5; D unclear. V lost 0 bases and J lost 3, with 13 bases in between. CDR1 and CDR2 (germline): SGHTS, YDEGEE. The CDR3 has 16 amino acids. In DNA form, the CDR3 reads TGTGCCAGCAGCTTGGTCAGGACCTCCCCCAATCAGCCCCAGCATTTT. Translation: CASSLVRTSPNQPQHF.

This clonotype appeared many times. At one end the junction does not follow the germline gene, possibly because of a read error. J is TRBJ1-5 and V is TRBV7-2; no firm D call. Germline-derived CDR1 and CDR2 are SGHTA and FQGNSA. The CDR3 extends over 13 amino acids. CDR3 sequence reads: CASTLQSNQPQHF. The CDR3 DNA reads as TGTGCCAGCACCTTACAGAGCAATCAGCCCCAGCATTTT. Full variable domain (rest looked up from reference TRBV7-2 and TRBJ1-5): GAGVSQSPSNKVTEKGKDVELRCDPISGHTALYWYRQSLGQGLEFLIYFQGNSAPDKSGLPSDRFSAERTGGSVSTLTIQRTQQEDSAVYLCASTLQSNQPQHFGDGTRLSIL.

This chain joins TRBV6-2 or TRBV6-3 and TRBJ1-2, with 7 bases lining up with TRBD1. CDR1 and CDR2 (germline): MNHEY, SVGEGT. J lost 10 bases, V lost 2 bases, and 7 bases had no gene match. The CDR3 loop spans 13 amino acids. The DNA of the CDR3 is TGTGCCAGCAGTTACGGACAGGCGACCACCTACACCTTC. It translates to CASSYGQATTYTF.

This clonotype was found many times. The chain recombines TRBV7-9 with TRBJ2-7; 11 nucleotides match TRBD2. Trimming at V came to 3 bases and at J to 2 bases, leaving 3 bases not matched to a gene. The CDR3 is made up of 15 amino acids. CDR1 is SEHNR and CDR2 is FQNEAQ in the germline V gene (reference sequence). CDR3 residues: CASSFTSGSPYEQYF. The CDR3 DNA sequence: TGTGCCAGCAGCTTTACTAGCGGGAGTCCCTACGAGCAGTACTTC.

This clonotype was seen ten or more times. The gene calls are TRBV4-1 and TRBJ2-1; D call uncertain. CDR3 length equals 16 residues. With 0 bases removed from V and 0 bases from J, the gap between germline ends came to 9 bases. In germline, CDR1 is MGHRA, CDR2 YSYEKL. Written as DNA, the CDR3 is TGCGCCAGCAGCCAAGAGACATCTAGCTCCTACAATGAGCAGTTCTTC. It specifies CASSQETSSSYNEQFF.

The chain links TRBV2 to TRBJ2-1; 8 nucleotides agree with TRBD1. Per the germline V gene, CDR1 is SNHLY and CDR2 is FYNNEI. After removal of 6 bases from V and 8 bases from J, the junction contained 9 bases not matched to a gene. This CDR3 region has 14 residues. The CDR3 here is CASSGQGTVDEQFF. For the CDR3, the DNA is TGTGCCAGCAGCGGACAGGGTACTGTGGATGAGCAGTTCTTC.

This clonotype has ten or more counts. The gene calls are TRBV6-2 or TRBV6-3 and TRBJ2-3, with D unclear. The CDR3 consists of 15 residues. Trimming shortened V by 3 bases and J by 0 bases, and 10 bases separated the two germline ends. Per the germline V gene, CDR1 is MNHEY and CDR2 is SVGEGT. The CDR3 region is CASSYLGSSTDTQYF. CDR3 DNA sequence: TGTGCCAGCAGTTATTTGGGGTCTAGCACAGATACGCAGTATTTT.

This clonotype was detected many times. V usage is TRBV28 and J usage is TRBJ1-1, with TRBD1 identical over 9 bases. The germline CDR1 and CDR2 sequences are MDHEN and SYDVKM. The CDR3 runs 16 residues. V shed 3 bases and J 1 base; nucleotides not matched to a gene: 6. Here the CDR3 DNA reads TGTGCCAGCAGTTTCGCCCACAGGGGGCGGAACACTGAAGCTTTCTTT. This encodes CASSFAHRGRNTEAFF.

The CDR3 region has the DNA TGTGCCAGCAGCCAGACTAGCGGGGGAGAGACGCAGTATTTT. This encodes CASSQTSGGETQYF. The chain couples TRBV7-2 to TRBJ2-3, with 12 positions matching TRBD2. Looked up from germline, CDR1 is SGHTA and CDR2 is FQGNSA. CDR3 length: 14 amino acids. V shed 5 bases, J shed 9 bases, and the junction held 6 bases outside the gene matches. The whole variable domain, filled in from reference TRBV7-2 and TRBJ2-3, reads GAGVSQSPSNKVTEKGKDVELRCDPISGHTALYWYRQSLGQGLEFLIYFQGNSAPDKSGLPSDRFSAERTGGSVSTLTIQRTQQEDSAVYLCASSQTSGGETQYFGPGTRLTVL.

The gene calls are TRBV29-1 and TRBJ2-6; no clear D. V lost 1 base and J 0 bases, leaving 10 bases between the germline ends. The length of the CDR3 is 16 residues. Germline V gives CDR1 SQVTM, CDR2 ANQGSEA. CDR3 nucleotide sequence: TGCAGCGTTGAAGTGAGGCAGACCTCTGGGGCCAACGTCCTGACTTTC. Protein product: CSVEVRQTSGANVLTF.

Turning to this clonotype: This may be a read error: a much more frequent sequence differs by one nucleotide. The V call is TRBV11-2, the J call TRBJ1-2; possible D gene TRBD1, 6 bases. Trimming shortened V by 2 bases and J by 7 bases, and 11 bases separated the two germline ends. The CDR3 length is 13 residues. Germline V gene data show CDR1 as SGHAT and CDR2 as FQNNGV. CDR3 in DNA: TGTGCCAGCAGCTTACTCGAACAGGGTGGCTACACCTTC. Amino acids: CASSLLEQGGYTF. Based on the CDR3 plus reference TRBV11-2 and TRBJ1-2, the full variable domain is EAGVAQSPRYKIIEKRQSVAFWCNPISGHATLYWYQQILGQGPKLLIQFQNNGVVDDSQLPKDRFSAERLKGVDSTLKIQPAKLEDSAVYLCASSLLEQGGYTFGSGTRLTVV.

This clonotype was seen many times. This rearrangement joins TRBV3-1 to TRBJ1-2; D is unclear. The CDR3 loop spans 11 amino acids. Looked up from germline, CDR1 is LGHDT and CDR2 is YNNKEL (reference sequence). V gave up 1 base and J gave up 4 bases, with 1 base separating them. CDR3 loop: CASSQGYGYTF. The CDR3 nucleotides read TGTGCCAGCAGCCAAGGCTATGGCTACACCTTC.

There are a few counts of this clonotype. The chain's CDR3 is CASSYSLLAGLTGELFF. Written as DNA, the CDR3 is TGTGCCAGCAGTTACTCTTTGCTAGCGGGTCTAACCGGGGAGCTGTTTTTT. V usage is TRBV6-5 and J usage is TRBJ2-2; 8 nucleotides agree with TRBD2. The germline gives CDR1 MNHEY, CDR2 SVGAGI. The junction had 8 bases not matched to a gene; V was cut back by 0 bases and J by 5 bases. The length of the CDR3 is 17 residues.

The CDR3 nucleotides read TGTGCCAGCAGCTCGGACAGGGTCCACGAGCAGTACTTC. Translating gives CASSSDRVHEQYF. The chain recombines TRBV5-4 with TRBJ2-7; 8 bases are shared with TRBD1. The CDR3 spans 13 residues. CDR1 SGHNT and CDR2 YYREEE come from the germline V gene (reference sequence). Losses at the gene ends were 3 bases for V and 5 bases for J; bases not matched to a gene: 4.

V gene TRBV24-1 combines with J gene TRBJ1-5; TRBD1 matches 7 bases. This CDR3 has 17 amino acids. Trimming cost V 3 bases and J 0 bases; bases outside gene matches: 7. In germline, CDR1 is KGHDR, CDR2 SFDVKD. CDR3 in DNA: TGTGCCACCAGTGATACTCGTCGGACAGGTAGCAATCAGCCCCAGCATTTT. Translation: CATSDTRRTGSNQPQHF.

This clonotype was recorded at least ten times. This chain uses TRBV30 with TRBJ2-1, with D uncertain. Germline CDR1 reads GTSNPN; CDR2 reads SVGIG (reference sequence). The CDR3 has 14 residues. V was clipped by 1 base and J by 0 bases, with 7 bases between them. The CDR3 DNA sequence: TGTGCCTGGAGTGGGGTAAGCTCCTACAATGAGCAGTTCTTC. Residues: CAWSGVSSYNEQFF.

This clonotype showed up many times. V is TRBV27 and J is TRBJ1-2; TRBD1 matches at 9 bases. The CDR3 extends over 17 amino acids. The V gene end was trimmed by 0 bases and the J gene end by 3 bases; junction bases not matched to a gene: 8. Germline CDR1 and CDR2: MNHEY and SMNVEV (reference sequence). The CDR3 DNA follows: TGTGCCAGCAGTTTATCGATTAGGACAGGGGAGGACTATGGCTACACCTTC. Residues: CASSLSIRTGEDYGYTF.

This clonotype was counted many times. The chain combines TRBV27 with TRBJ2-1, with 7 nucleotides matching TRBD2. The CDR3 totals 16 residues. Germline V gene lookup returns CDR1 MNHEY and CDR2 SMNVEV (reference sequence). V shed 9 bases, J shed 4 bases, and the junction held 15 bases outside the gene matches. Here the CDR3 DNA reads TGTGCCAGTTCCCAAGAGGCGGGAGACCGATACAATGAGCAGTTCTTC. It translates to CASSQEAGDRYNEQFF.

This chain connects TRBV6-1 to TRBJ1-1; the D is unclear. Trimming removed 1 base at V and 4 bases at J, with 13 bases between. Looked up from germline, CDR1 is MNHNS and CDR2 is SASEGT. This CDR3 has 15 residues. Here the CDR3 DNA reads TGTGCCAGCAGTGAAGGTGCTCCGGCGGGCACTGAAGCTTTCTTT. It encodes CASSEGAPAGTEAFF.

V is TRBV4-1 and J is TRBJ2-7, with 8 nucleotides matching TRBD2. Germline V lookup: CDR1 MGHRA, CDR2 YSYEKL. The V gene end was trimmed by 1 base and the J gene end by 2 bases; junction bases not matched to a gene: 7. This CDR3 has 16 amino acids. This CDR3 is CASSQVLTSGTYEQYF. CDR3 DNA sequence: TGCGCCAGCAGCCAAGTCCTCACTAGCGGTACCTACGAGCAGTACTTC.

This clonotype showed up many times. V gene TRBV14 combines with J gene TRBJ2-5; D not resolved. The CDR3 contains 16 residues. Trimming removed 0 bases from V and 11 bases from J, with 22 bases in between. The V gene's germline CDR1 is SGHDN and CDR2 FVKESK. The CDR3 DNA sequence: TGTGCCAGCAGCCAAGATCGCGACAACCCCCTAAGAGAGCAGTACTTC. It encodes CASSQDRDNPLREQYF.

The rearrangement links TRBV10-3 to TRBJ1-3, with 7 nucleotides matching TRBD1. J gave up 2 bases and V 4 bases, and 2 bases lay outside the gene matches. CDR1 is ENHRY, CDR2 SYGVKD, per germline. The CDR3 runs 14 residues. This CDR3 is CAISGGTAGNTIYF. The DNA for the CDR3 is TGTGCCATCAGTGGGGGGACAGCTGGAAACACCATATATTTT.

This clonotype showed up many times. The chain is built from TRBV28 and TRBJ2-4, with 7 bases aligning to TRBD2. The germline gives CDR1 MDHEN, CDR2 SYDVKM. V gave up 3 bases and J gave up 6 bases; unmatched junction bases: 8. The CDR3 is made up of 15 amino acids. The CDR3, as DNA: TGTGCCAGCAGTTTCAGCGGGGTACGGGTAAACATTCAGTACTTC. This sequence encodes CASSFSGVRVNIQYF.

This chain joins TRBV24-1 and TRBJ2-5; D is unclear. This CDR3 has 15 amino acids. Germline assignment: CDR1 KGHDR and CDR2 SFDVKD. V lost 4 bases and J 3 bases, leaving 14 bases between the germline ends. CDR3 bases: TGTGCCACCAGTGACTCCAGTAGCTTAAAAGAGACCCAGTACTTC. Its translation is CATSDSSSLKETQYF.